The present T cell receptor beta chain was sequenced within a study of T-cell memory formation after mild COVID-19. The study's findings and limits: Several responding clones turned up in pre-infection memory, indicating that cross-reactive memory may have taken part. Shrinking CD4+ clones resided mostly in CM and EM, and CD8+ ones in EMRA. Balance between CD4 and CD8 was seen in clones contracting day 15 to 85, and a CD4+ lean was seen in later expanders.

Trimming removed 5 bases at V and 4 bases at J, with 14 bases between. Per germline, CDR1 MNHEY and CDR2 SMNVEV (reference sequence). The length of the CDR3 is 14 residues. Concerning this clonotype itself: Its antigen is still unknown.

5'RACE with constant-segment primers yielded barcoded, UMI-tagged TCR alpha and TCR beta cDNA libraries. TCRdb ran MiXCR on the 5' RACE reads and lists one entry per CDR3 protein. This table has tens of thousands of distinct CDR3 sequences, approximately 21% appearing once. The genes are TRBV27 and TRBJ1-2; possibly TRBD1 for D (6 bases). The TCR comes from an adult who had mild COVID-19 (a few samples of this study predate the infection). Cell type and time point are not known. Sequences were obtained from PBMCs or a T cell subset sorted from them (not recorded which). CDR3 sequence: CASSLTRGFYGYTF. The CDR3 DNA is TGTGCCAGCAGTCTGACCAGGGGATTCTATGGCTACACCTTC.